The clone carrying this TCR beta chain was observed a single time. The antigen is not known. Naive-designated CD8 cells lacked CD45RO, were positively enriched for CCR7, and omitted terminally differentiated effector memory CD45RA+ cells. The study enrolled healthy HIV-negative adults without recent acute infections or vaccinations as donors. These data belong to a study of shared clonotypes between healthy human individuals. V lost 6 bases and J lost 3, with 17 bases in between. Germline V CDR1 and CDR2: MDHEN, SYDVKM. The CDR3 covers 15 residues. Study results and caveats: For naive CD4 cells, 5% to 6.5% of clonotypes were shared across four donors.

Assay used: immunoSEQ multiplex PCR; TCRdb lists only in-frame clones, some missing. This sample has more than 2 million clones; around 93% occur once, and the top ten carry 1.5% to 2%. This chain links TRBV28 with TRBJ1-2; maybe TRBD1 (6 bases). This TCR derives from a man between 18 and 29 years old in good health. Some clones in this sample may be carry-over from other donors' samples. The sequencing sample was made of naive CD8+ T cells from PBMCs. Here the CDR3 DNA reads TGTGCCAGCAGCCTACAGGGTGGAGGATACTATGGCTACACCTTC. Amino acid sequence: CASSLQGGGYYGYTF.